What follows is one TCR beta chain and its context. Its recognized antigen is unknown. Base qualities are not provided; no much larger clone lies one nucleotide away. The CDR1 and CDR2 encoded by the germline V gene (reference sequence) are LNHDA and SQIVND. V and J lose 3 bases and 0 bases, and a span of 6 bases separates them. Including the terminal cysteine and phenylalanine, the CDR3 comprises 15 residues. Only CDR3 DNA is held: 45 bases, read in frame from base 1. This sample is drawn from a study of blood T cell repertoires in COVID-19 (dated by TCRdb to 2018 to 2021). Context from the whole study: Collaborator samples came from the United States, Italy and Spain and covered acute and convalescent phases of COVID-19. The material from the prospective study consisted of cDNA or gDNA derived from T cells, B-cell-depleted T cells, or PBMCs. Subjects who had been exposed to COVID-19, were actively infected with it, or had recovered from it provided the deeply sampled blood TCRbeta repertoires that made up the dataset. The repertoires were released in a freely available public database intended as a resource for research on the immune response to SARS-CoV-2. Samples were obtained from the ongoing ImmuneRACE study (first 160 participants) and from 1,254 subjects provided by 6 global collaborators. Sample metadata almost always included a de-identified subject ID, COVID-19 status, age in years and sex. HLA class I and class II types, where available, came from metadata supplied by the sample provider rather than from assay-based typing.

TCRbeta CDR3 regions were amplified from genomic DNA by means of the immunoSEQ Assay, a bias-controlled multiplex PCR. Per the source publication's procedure: Within the assay, amplification of reference gene primers was used to estimate how many nucleated cells each sample contained. To quantify the absolute abundance of each unique TCRbeta CDR3 rearrangement, sequence reads were collapsed and filtered. For each sample, productive Simpson clonality was calculated as the square root of Simpson's diversity index over productive rearrangements. TCRdb carries this immuneACCESS record with in-frame sequences only. Its versions omit some clonotypes, under half of them owing to an unresolved V gene in the studies checked, with the rest unexplained. The V and J calls and clone size were taken over from that table, and D and trimming were inferred from the DNA. The sample table records nearly 100,000 clones; around 80% of these occur just once. The ten largest clones take up under 11% of the sample.

Collaborating institutions collected whole blood in K2EDTA tubes following their own protocols. Collaborator samples were shipped for TCRbeta analysis as frozen whole blood, isolated PBMCs, or DNA extracted from either sample type. Here is what the overall study found, with its caveats: How much clinical and demographic metadata was included differed by source and by participant, and the metadata was provided uncurated.

The sequence derives from a man between 70 and 80 years old with acute or convalescent COVID-19. The sequenced sample was peripheral blood. The chain uses TRBV19 and TRBJ1-6; no D gene can be assigned with confidence. The CDR3 in this case is CASSIMASYNSPLHF. DNA sequence: TGTGCCAGTAGTATTATGGCCTCCTATAATTCACCCCTCCACTTT. Joined to the reference TRBV19 and TRBJ1-6 proteins, this CDR3 gives the full variable domain: DGGITQSPKYLFRKEGQNVTLSCEQNLNHDAMYWYRQDPGQGLRLIYYSQIVNDFQKGDIAEGYSVSREKKESFPLTVTSAQKNPTAFYLCASSIMASYNSPLHFGNGTRLTVT.